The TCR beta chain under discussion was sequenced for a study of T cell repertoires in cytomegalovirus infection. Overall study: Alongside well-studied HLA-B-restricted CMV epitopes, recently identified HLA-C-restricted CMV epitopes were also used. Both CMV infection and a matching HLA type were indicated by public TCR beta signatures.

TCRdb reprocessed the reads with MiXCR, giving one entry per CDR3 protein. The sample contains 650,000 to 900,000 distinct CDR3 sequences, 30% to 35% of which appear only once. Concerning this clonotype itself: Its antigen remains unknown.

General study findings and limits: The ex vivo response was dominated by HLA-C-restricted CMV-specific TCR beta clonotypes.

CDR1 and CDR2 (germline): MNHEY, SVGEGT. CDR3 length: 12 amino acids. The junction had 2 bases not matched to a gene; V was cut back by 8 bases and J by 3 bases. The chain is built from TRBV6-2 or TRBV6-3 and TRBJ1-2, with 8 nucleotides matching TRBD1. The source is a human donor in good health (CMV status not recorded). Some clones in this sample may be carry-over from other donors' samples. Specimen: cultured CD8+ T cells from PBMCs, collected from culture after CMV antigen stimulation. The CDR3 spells CASDRGDYGYTF. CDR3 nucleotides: TGTGCCAGCGACAGGGGAGACTATGGCTACACCTTC.